A single sample is the source of the 24 T cell receptor beta chains below, sequenced in a study of post-analysis software for immune sequencing data. Study conclusions and caveats: When patients were compared with controls, 4 or 5 TRBV segments were more frequent, TRBV5-6, TRBV5-1 and TRBV20-1 among them.

These receptors' antigens are unknown. Carried by the TCR beta cDNA libraries were unique molecular identifiers. A single record per CDR3 protein comes from TCRdb applying MiXCR to the PCR reads. The sample includes hundreds of thousands of distinct CDR3 sequences, roughly 50% seen only once; the top ten take 4.6%. Sequencing was performed on blood. All receptors come from a girl aged 10 to 17 with multiple sclerosis.

CDR3 amino acids: CASSFLTGLDETQYF. The CDR3 DNA reads TGCGCCAGCAGCTTTCTGACAGGGCTTGACGAGACCCAGTACTTC. The chain couples TRBV5-1 to TRBJ2-5; 7 nucleotides line up with TRBD1. The CDR3 sequence is 15 residues long. After removal of 2 bases from V and 5 bases from J, the junction contained 9 bases not matched to a gene. CDR1 and CDR2 from the germline V gene are SGHRS and YFSETQ.

The rearrangement joins TRBV27 to TRBJ2-7; 8 bases map to TRBD1. V dropped 5 bases and J dropped 1; count of bases not matched to a gene: 7. CDR1 is MNHEY and CDR2 is SMNVEV in the germline V gene (reference sequence). The CDR3 has 15 amino acids. This CDR3 is CASSEQGARSYEQYF. DNA of the CDR3: TGTGCCAGCAGTGAGCAGGGGGCGCGGTCCTACGAGCAGTACTTC.

The chain uses TRBV6-1 and TRBJ2-3; no clear D gene. Germline V gene data show CDR1 as MNHNS and CDR2 as SASEGT. V was clipped by 1 base and J by 8 bases, with 13 bases between them. The CDR3 is 14 amino acids. Here the CDR3 DNA reads TGTGCCAGCAGTGAAGGGATAGGTACGGTTACGCAGTATTTT. This sequence encodes CASSEGIGTVTQYF.

This clonotype turned up a few times. The rearrangement links TRBV11-2 to TRBJ2-5; D gene ambiguous. The CDR3 covers 15 residues. Germline V gene data show CDR1 as SGHAT and CDR2 as FQNNGV. The V end lost 2 bases, the J end lost 3 bases, and 13 bases lay between the germline ends. CDR3 loop: CASSLRGKTEETQYF. The CDR3 coding sequence is TGTGCCAGCAGCTTAAGAGGAAAGACCGAAGAGACCCAGTACTTC.

With regard to this clonotype: At one end, the junction sequence differs from germline, possibly due to a read error. Written as DNA, the CDR3 is TGCAGTGCCAGAGGCCTCGGGGCAGATACGCAGTATTTT. Amino acid sequence: CSARGLGADTQYF. V is TRBV20-1 and J is TRBJ2-3; maybe TRBD2 (5 bases). The CDR3 has 13 amino acids. Germline V CDR1 and CDR2: DFQATT, SNEGSKA (reference sequence).

As to this clonotype: One junction end disagrees with the germline gene, perhaps due to a read error. This chain joins TRBV7-9 and TRBJ2-3; TRBD2 is a possible D gene (6 bases). The germline CDR1 and CDR2 sequences are SEHNR and FQNEAQ (reference sequence). The CDR3 has 15 residues. CDR3: CASSLAGMIADAQYF. DNA of the CDR3: TGTGCCAGCAGCTTGGCGGGGATGATCGCAGATGCGCAGTATTTT.

The chain uses TRBV29-1 and TRBJ2-1; D is ambiguous. The CDR3 consists of 12 residues. V was clipped by 4 bases and J by 6 bases, with 10 bases between them. From germline, CDR1 is SQVTM and CDR2 ANQGSEA. The CDR3 loop reads CSVGARINEQFF. The CDR3 nucleotides are TGCAGCGTTGGAGCCAGGATCAATGAGCAGTTCTTC.

This clonotype has only one observation. The rearrangement joins TRBV24-1 to TRBJ1-5; 8 bases align to TRBD1. J was trimmed by 3 bases and V by 3 bases; bases with no gene match: 3. Per germline, CDR1 KGHDR and CDR2 SFDVKD. The CDR3 runs to 15 residues. This chain's CDR3 is CATSDSRGPNQPQHF. The CDR3 DNA sequence: TGTGCCACCAGTGATAGCAGGGGGCCCAATCAGCCCCAGCATTTT.

The chain carries TRBV4-1 and TRBJ2-1, with D uncertain. V lost 0 bases and J lost 0, with 6 bases in between. The germline V gene encodes CDR1 MGHRA and CDR2 YSYEKL. The CDR3 consists of 15 residues. The CDR3 spells CASSQDSNSYNEQFF. The CDR3 DNA sequence: TGCGCCAGCAGCCAAGACAGTAACTCCTACAATGAGCAGTTCTTC.

As to this clonotype: A much larger clone sits a single nucleotide away, making a read error possible. V usage is TRBV30 and J usage is TRBJ2-1; a weak D match, TRBD1 (5 bases). This CDR3 is built from 20 residues. V was cut by 0 bases and J by 1 base, with 25 bases left in between. The V gene's germline CDR1 is GTSNPN and CDR2 SVGIG (reference sequence). CDR3 in amino acids: CAWSVQGHILPGLSYNEQFF. The CDR3 DNA follows: TGTGCCTGGAGTGTACAAGGACATATCTTACCTGGTTTATCCTACAATGAGCAGTTCTTC.

The chain links TRBV6-6 to TRBJ1-2; 9 nucleotides align to TRBD1. The trim removed 2 bases at V and 6 bases at J, leaving 4 bases unmatched. Looked up from germline, CDR1 is MNHNY and CDR2 is SVGAGI (reference sequence). The CDR3 runs to 14 residues. The CDR3 protein is CASSYMGQGNGYTF. The CDR3 DNA reads TGTGCCAGCAGTTACATGGGACAGGGAAATGGCTACACCTTC.

This clonotype was detected once. V gene TRBV7-3 combines with J gene TRBJ2-3, with TRBD2 identical over 8 bases. V trimming: 5 bases; J trimming: 5 bases; junction bases outside the gene matches: 12. Germline values: CDR1 SGHTA, CDR2 FQGTGA. The CDR3 sequence is 16 residues long. The CDR3 region is CASSPSVRGGGDTQYF. DNA for the CDR3: TGTGCCAGCAGCCCTTCTGTACGGGGGGGAGGAGATACGCAGTATTTT.

V usage is TRBV5-1 and J usage is TRBJ2-5; D is perhaps TRBD2 (5 bases). This CDR3 is built from 11 residues. Trimming shortened V by 2 bases and J by 11 bases, and 10 bases separated the two germline ends. CDR1 and CDR2 (germline): SGHRS, YFSETQ. In nucleotides, the CDR3 is TGCGCCAGCAGCTTTGACGGGGAGCAGTACTTC. This gives the protein CASSFDGEQYF.

The chain uses TRBV29-1 and TRBJ1-1, with D perhaps matching TRBD1 (6 bases). The CDR3 consists of 10 residues. Germline V gene lookup returns CDR1 SQVTM and CDR2 ANQGSEA. The V and J ends lost 7 bases and 8 bases respectively, with 11 bases between them. CDR3 sequence: CSGWGPEAFF. DNA for the CDR3: TGCAGCGGGTGGGGGCCAGAAGCTTTCTTT.

In DNA, the CDR3 is TGTGCCAGCAGCTCGGGCTCCCCTACGACGAAGACCGAGCAGTACTTC. Translation: CASSSGSPTTKTEQYF. The rearrangement uses TRBV7-9 and TRBJ2-7; no clear D gene. The CDR3 is 16 amino acids. V was trimmed by 4 bases and J by 6 bases, leaving 22 bases between them. From germline, CDR1 is SEHNR and CDR2 FQNEAQ (reference sequence).

This clonotype appeared many times. Mismatch with germline at one junction end may stem from a read error. The CDR3 is CASSLGAADTQYF. For the CDR3, the DNA is TGTGCCAGCAGCTTAGGGGCGGCAGATACGCAGTATTTT. This chain joins TRBV5-1 and TRBJ2-3; weak D call: TRBD1 (5 bases). The CDR3 totals 13 residues. Germline V lookup: CDR1 SGHRS, CDR2 YFSETQ.

The chain carries TRBV12-3 or TRBV12-4 and TRBJ2-3; D call uncertain. The V end was cut by 9 bases, the J end by 4 bases, with 11 bases between. The CDR3 length is 12 residues. As DNA, the CDR3 is TGTGCCAGTCCCCCCTACCCAGATACGCAGTATTTT. Translating it yields CASPPYPDTQYF.

The chain has TRBV5-1 and TRBJ1-2; 7 positions match TRBD1. Germline CDR1 is SGHRS and CDR2 is YFSETQ. V trimming: 0 bases; J trimming: 7 bases; junction bases outside the gene matches: 12. The CDR3 is made up of 16 amino acids. CDR3: CASSLGSRQGGSGYTF. The CDR3 region has the DNA TGCGCCAGCAGCTTGGGCTCTCGACAGGGAGGTAGTGGCTACACCTTC.

The genes are TRBV7-9 and TRBJ2-4, with TRBD2 matching over 11 bases. This CDR3 is built from 19 residues. Germline values: CDR1 SEHNR, CDR2 FQNEAQ (reference sequence). The V segment lost 0 bases and the J segment 1 base; nucleotides outside the gene matches: 8. As DNA, the CDR3 is TGTGCCAGCAGCTTAGCGGTGGCTAGCGGGAGGATGGCCAAAAACATTCAGTACTTC. It translates to CASSLAVASGRMAKNIQYF.

V is TRBV2 and J is TRBJ2-1; 9 nucleotides line up with TRBD2. The CDR3 extends over 16 amino acids. The V gene end was trimmed by 7 bases and the J gene end by 6 bases; junction bases not matched to a gene: 13. Per the germline V gene, CDR1 is SNHLY and CDR2 is FYNNEI. DNA of the CDR3: TGTGCCAGCACCTACTCCTTAGCGGGAGCATTCAATGAGCAGTTCTTC. Translation gives CASTYSLAGAFNEQFF.

The chain uses TRBV12-3 or TRBV12-4 and TRBJ1-6, with D possibly being TRBD1 (6 bases). V was clipped by 6 bases and J by 0 bases, with 12 bases between them. The CDR3 contains 16 residues. For the CDR3, the DNA is TGTGCCAGCAGCAGCCGGGACATCTCCTATAATTCACCCCTCCACTTT. The encoded protein is CASSSRDISYNSPLHF.

The rearrangement joins TRBV20-1 to TRBJ2-1; D is possibly TRBD1 (6 bases). V was cut by 5 bases and J by 1 base, with 18 bases left in between. Germline-derived CDR1 and CDR2 are DFQATT and SNEGSKA (reference sequence). This CDR3 comprises 16 residues. The CDR3 loop reads CSAPPPGQGSYNEQFF. CDR3 bases: TGCAGTGCTCCCCCTCCGGGCCAGGGGTCCTACAATGAGCAGTTCTTC.

The chain uses TRBV20-1 and TRBJ2-4, with D perhaps assigned TRBD1 or TRBD2 (7 bases each). The germline V gene has CDR1 DFQATT and CDR2 SNEGSKA (reference sequence). V was clipped by 6 bases and J by 13 bases, with 22 bases between them. This CDR3 has 13 amino acids. Here the CDR3 reads CSAIPGGEGKQYF. DNA for the CDR3: TGCAGTGCCATTCCAGGGGGGGAAGGTAAACAGTACTTC.

This clonotype was counted a few times. Here the CDR3 DNA reads TGTGCCAGCAGTGCCCCATTCAGGGCCGGCTACACCTTC. Protein product: CASSAPFRAGYTF. The chain couples TRBV6-1 to TRBJ1-2, with D maybe TRBD1 (5 bases). Germline loops: CDR1 MNHNS, CDR2 SASEGT. The length of the CDR3 is 13 residues. V lost 4 bases and J lost 8, with 14 bases in between.